Described below is a single TCR beta chain sequence and its context. Its target antigen remains unknown. Per-base quality was not reported, and no clone a single base away is much larger than it. The sample belongs to a study of cytomegalovirus exposure and HLA in healthy donors (TCRdb year 2017). In terms of the full investigation: An earlier analysis of approximately 600 of the donors reported 276 Gb of sequence data and 117 million unique TCR beta sequences from 150 million to 200 million T cells. An early release covering more than 500 HLA-typed donors comprised about 290 gigabases of sequencing data and about 90 million unique TCR sequences. Of the roughly 400 genotyped donors, 80% to 90% were placed in the genetic ancestry cluster associated with self-reported Caucasian donors. The study aimed to test whether cataloging public T cell receptors could reveal signatures of past pathogen exposure. The study used immunosequencing to profile the T cell repertoires of several hundred subjects and linked those repertoires to cytomegalovirus serostatus. Besides the first cohort of roughly 700 subjects, a separate validation cohort made up of roughly 130 different subjects was used. To predict cytomegalovirus infection status, the study combined high-throughput TCR immunosequencing, statistical association of individual TCRs with disease status, and machine learning. To study patterns of TCR occurrence, a later analysis re-analyzed previously published TCR beta repertoires from around 660 donors and added high-resolution HLA genotyping. The later analysis used no new phenotypic data to find candidate immune exposures, relying instead on TCR beta sequences and their occurrence across donors. An earlier analysis of some 600 of the donors applied high-throughput TCR beta sequencing to assess whether each TCR beta V gene segment acted as functional or pseudogenic. Donor age, sex, ethnicity and CMV serostatus were collected together with the repertoire data. A later genetic analysis used genome-wide SNP genotypes for about 60% of the roughly 700 donors, treating that subset as a discovery cohort. Every discovery cohort repertoire had been produced on one sequencing platform. Class I and class II HLA loci were covered by the typing at four-digit resolution. Typing coverage differed by locus: A, B, C, DRB1 and DQB1 were typed in roughly 629-640 donors, DQA1 in about 510, DPA1 in over 600, and DPB1 in 472. Four or five DR-DQ haplotypes were handled as single units for association and clustering, since linkage in the cohort was strong. On average, around 230,000 unique TCR beta nucleotide sequences were sequenced per donor among a few hundred genotyped donors of the cohort, with approximately 18% of those sequences being non-productive. Study-wide conclusions, independent of this receptor: Because the 87-base-pair reads could not distinguish some IMGT-functional V segments, including TRBV6-2 and TRBV6-3, those segments were excluded. In an earlier analysis of around 600 of the donors, most TCR beta V segments were observed in productive rearrangements about 87% or about 30% of the time, broadly matching IMGT annotations. A later analysis found that HLA-associated TCR beta chains were more clonally expanded and had lower generation probabilities than equally common non-associated chains. In a later analysis, several top co-occurrence clusters were reported to appear linked to parvovirus B19, influenza, CMV and Epstein-Barr virus. Sequencing depth was assumed to be roughly uniform across donors in the presence/absence analyses, though that assumption may not hold. Strong co-occurrence of HLA alleles, especially DR and DQ, made assigning TCR associations to individual alleles difficult. A further reported finding was that TCR beta sequences accurately predicted the HLA-A and HLA-B alleles for most subjects in the first cohort. A later analysis associated 15,000 or so TCR beta sequences with specific HLA alleles at a false discovery rate of 0.05. Linkage disequilibrium might explain the correlated functional status among segregating V segments, but an unknown experimental factor could not be ruled out. The authors suggested that the approach could potentially be extended to other disease states and immunological phenotypes. A cluster of highly shared sequence variants was judged likely to represent a technical artifact of the sequencing pipeline. A total of fewer than 200 TCR beta chains were listed by the study as associated with cytomegalovirus. Because some donors lacked HLA typing at each locus, the association tests relied only on the typed subset. Most CMV-associated TCR beta chains appeared to be HLA-restricted in a later analysis, and the HLA associations seemed to be driven largely by CMV exposure. Because counts were too low, 15 to 20 rarely observed V segments, including chromosome 9 orphons, were excluded from the earlier analysis of 587 of the donors. A later analysis found that TCR association rates varied across HLA loci, with DRB1 alleles showing the most associated TCRs and HLA-C alleles the fewest. An association between a missense DCLRE1C variant and V-gene and J-gene trimming of TCR beta chains was found in a later genetic analysis and replicated in an independent cohort. Across donors, most TCR sequences were observed very rarely, whereas some public TCRs were present in many individuals. In this cohort, only TCR beta chains were sequenced, and detectable features were limited by the absence of alpha or paired-chain data. Compared with the roughly 710-donor mean, donors in an Asian-associated ancestry cluster had fewer N-insertions in productive TCRs, according to a later genetic analysis. In both the original and validation cohorts, the classifier was reported to diagnose cytomegalovirus status with high specificity and sensitivity. In vitro tests confirmed that three of the cytomegalovirus-associated TCR beta chains recognize cytomegalovirus antigens. For the cohort, immune exposure information was limited to CMV serostatus.

The CDR3 has 14 amino acids, counting the end cysteine and phenylalanine. Solely the CDR3 DNA is kept, with 42 bases framed from the first base. Compared with germline, V lacks 7 bases and J lacks 1 base; bases without a gene match: 6. Sequences MNHEY (CDR1) and SMNVEV (CDR2) are obtained from the germline V gene (reference sequence). In total, roughly 670 healthy bone marrow donors made up the cohort. At the time of sampling, every cohort member was nominally healthy, though immune exposures that went unrecorded were likely present. The donor tested CMV seropositive, placing the donor among the 250 to 350 seropositive members of the cohort. A peripheral blood sample was provided by each donor, and peripheral blood mononuclear cells were used for TCR beta sequencing. The Qiagen DNeasy Blood Extraction Kit was used to extract genomic DNA from the blood cell samples. Library method: the immunoSEQ multiplex PCR assay. For the multiplex PCR, a mixture combining 60 forward primers for TCR Vbeta segments and 13 reverse primers for TCR Jbeta segments was used. The CDR3 region of rearranged TCR beta genes was amplified from genomic DNA by a multiplex PCR assay. The amplified TCR beta libraries were sequenced on the Illumina HiSeq System as 87-base-pair reads. The study's own analysis went as follows. In a later analysis, 77 million or so unique TCR beta chains were counted across the 690 or so repertoires, and about 10 million of these chains were shared by at least two donors. Raw reads were error-corrected and collapsed into unique sequences with a nearest-neighbor algorithm that merged closely related sequences to remove PCR and sequencing errors. CDR3 sequences were aligned to IMGT reference sequences to assign V, D and J gene segments. For a sequence to be retained, at least a six-nucleotide match to both a V gene segment and a J gene segment was required. Rearrangements were called productive when the CDR3 lacked stop codons and stayed in frame with V and J; all others were non-productive. CDR3 was defined by IMGT convention, running from the second conserved V-encoded cysteine to the conserved J-encoded phenylalanine. In an earlier analysis of roughly 580 of the donors, sequences lacking an unambiguous match to a single V gene segment were excluded. An earlier analysis of almost 600 of the donors classified V segments as functional when productive rearrangements were above 56.7% and as segregating when the standard deviation between donors was above 5%. A statistical classification framework was built to diagnose cytomegalovirus status from the catalog of TCR beta chain sequences. A later analysis assigned V and J genes by comparing TCR nucleotide sequences with IMGT/GENE-DB human TR gene sequences. In a later analysis, CDR3 sequences and most-parsimonious VDJ recombination scenarios were assigned using the TCRdist pipeline. In a later analysis, every TCR beta chain was defined by the combination of its CDR3 amino acid sequence and its V-gene family, and reads without a unique V-gene family were dropped. In a later analysis, nearly 600 highly shared, low-generation-probability nucleotide sequences were removed to address suspected cross-contamination and a sequencing artifact. A later analysis calculated a clonal expansion index for each public chain from normalized within-repertoire ranks of inferred template counts. A later analysis computed generation probabilities with a VDJ recombination model fitted to out-of-frame rearrangements, and checked the results against IGoR. In a later analysis, hypergeometric tests were used to score TCR-TCR, TCR-HLA and TCR-CMV co-occurrence, with a repertoire-size bias correction applied to TCR pairs. A later analysis estimated false discovery rates by permuting HLA or CMV assignments 20 times. A later analysis grouped co-occurring TCRs with DBSCAN, adding TCRdist sequence similarity when clustering within HLA-allele-positive subsets. Repertoires with fewer than 30,000 or more than 120,000 public chains, plus five repertoires with anomalous nucleotide sharing, were excluded from co-occurrence clustering. TCRdb obtained this table from immuneACCESS and retained in-frame rearrangements with V and J assigned. These tables miss some clones; where compared with another copy, unresolved V genes account for less than half of the shortfall, and the remainder is unexplained. That table furnishes V, J and clone size, whereas the DNA furnished D and trimming. The sample table contains about 200,000 clones; only one count was recorded for around 79% of them. The biggest ten clones account for about 0.37% of the sample.

The TCR originated in a male donor in good health and CMV-seropositive. Recombination linked TRBV27 to TRBJ1-2; TRBD1 lines up with 7 middle nucleotides. Sequenced: PBMCs. The CDR3 amino acid sequence is: CASTNQGGNYGYTF. The nucleotides are TGTGCCAGCACTAATCAGGGGGGTAACTATGGCTACACCTTC.